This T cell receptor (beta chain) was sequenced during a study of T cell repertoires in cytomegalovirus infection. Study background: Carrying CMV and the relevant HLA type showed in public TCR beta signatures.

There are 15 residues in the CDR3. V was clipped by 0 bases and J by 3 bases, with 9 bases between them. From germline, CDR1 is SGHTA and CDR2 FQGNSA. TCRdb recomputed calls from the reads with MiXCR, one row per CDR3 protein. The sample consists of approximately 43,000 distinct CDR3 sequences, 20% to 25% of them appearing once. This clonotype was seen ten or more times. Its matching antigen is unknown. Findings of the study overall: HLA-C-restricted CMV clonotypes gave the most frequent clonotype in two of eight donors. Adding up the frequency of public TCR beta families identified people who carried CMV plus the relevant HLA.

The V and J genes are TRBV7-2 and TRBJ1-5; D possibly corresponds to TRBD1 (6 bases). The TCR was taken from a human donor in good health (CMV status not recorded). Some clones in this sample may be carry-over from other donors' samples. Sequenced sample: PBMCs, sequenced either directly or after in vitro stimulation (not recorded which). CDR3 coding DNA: TGTGCCAGCAGCTTAGCGGGACAAACCAATCAGCCCCAGCATTTT. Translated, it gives CASSLAGQTNQPQHF.